This T cell receptor beta chain was captured in a study of PD-L1 blockade in urothelial cancer (TCRdb year 2017). Regarding the complete study: Every patient began therapy around 2014 and was given atezolizumab 1,200 mg intravenously every 3 weeks. About 85% of the 29 patients were males with bladder-origin urothelial cancer, and 18 of 29 reported a prior smoking history. Over 28 patients had pretreatment blood TCR-seq, around 25 had at least one posttreatment blood collection, and around 25 had tumor TCR-seq. Durable clinical benefit meant progression-free survival longer than 6 months, and TCR features were also tested against progression-free and overall survival. Blood samples were analyzed at 3 weeks after treatment start (second dose) and at 6 weeks after treatment start. Blood samples yielded a median of around 140,000 T cells and more than 80,000 unique TCRs, with median clonality 0.080. Somatic, immune and clinical correlates of response to PD-L1 blockade with atezolizumab in urothelial cancer were the focus of an exploratory multi-omic analysis. Patients had an ECOG performance status of 0 or 1 and had received between 0 and 3 prior chemotherapy regimens. Pretreatment tumor samples and matched peripheral blood, collected serially before and after atezolizumab treatment, underwent TCR sequencing. Whole exome sequencing and RNA sequencing of pretreatment tumors were performed alongside TCR sequencing in the same patients. Durable clinical benefit was achieved by nine patients but not by the remaining 20.

From a lookup of the germline V gene, CDR1 and CDR2 are WSHSY and SAAADI. Trimming costs V 4 bases and J 6 bases, and their ends lie 15 bases apart. From the cysteine through the phenylalanine, the CDR3 covers 15 amino acids. Of all the DNA, just the CDR3 is kept, 45 bases in frame from base 1. The sample's time point, from its label and the paper: pretreatment peripheral blood. A cohort of around 29 patients with locally advanced or metastatic urothelial carcinoma, treated at Memorial Sloan Kettering on a trial protocol, was included. Peripheral blood mononuclear cells were collected from each patient pretreatment and during treatment, giving between 1 and 8 total time points per patient. The Qiagen DNeasy Blood extraction kit was used to purify genomic DNA from total PBMCs and from tumor samples. PBMCs were collected pretreatment and during treatment, and were isolated and stored as previously described.

Synthetic TCR analog templates were spiked into each PCR so that absolute template abundance could be estimated from read counts. TCRbeta CDR3 regions were amplified from genomic DNA with bias-controlled V and J gene primers using the immunoSEQ assay. Sequencing of rearranged TCRbeta segments was performed at approximately 20X coverage. The authors processed their data as follows. Sequencing errors were corrected by clustering and CDR3s were annotated against IMGT to assign V, D and J genes. Downstream analyses used only productive TCRbeta rearrangements, leaving out any out-of-frame or stop-codon sequences. Clonality was calculated as one minus the Shannon entropy normalized by the log of the number of unique productive sequences. Fisher's exact test with Benjamini-Hochberg correction, at a threshold of adjusted p below 0.01, was used to find clones that differed between time points or between blood and tumor. Held by TCRdb, this immuneACCESS table contains in-frame sequences only and omits some clones. Under half of the omission traces to an unresolved V gene where checked; the cause of the rest is unknown. V, J and clone size reflect that table, while D and trimming were determined from the DNA. This sample lists roughly 87,000 clones; roughly 90% were detected once. Of the sample, 0.97% is held by the ten largest clones.

General study outcomes and caveats: Small sample size (n of about 30) and many exploratory analyses mean the results are intended to be hypothesis-generating. Improved progression-free and overall survival was found to be associated with pretreatment peripheral blood TCR clonality below the median. Among patients with durable benefit, tumor-associated TCR clones showed greater expansion in peripheral blood 3 weeks after treatment started (n ≈ 23, p = 0.022).

A few counts support this clone. No antigen is known for it. No per-base quality is available; no much larger clone lies one base away. Sample: PBMCs, taken around atezolizumab (anti-PD-L1) treatment. Rearrangement joined TRBV10-2 to TRBJ2-2; the D gene lacks a confident call. This clonotype originated in a woman older than 75 with urothelial cancer. The nucleotide sequence reads TGCGCCAGCAGTGGGCCCGGCAGCGAGCCCGGGGAGCTGTTTTTT. Its translation is CASSGPGSEPGELFF.